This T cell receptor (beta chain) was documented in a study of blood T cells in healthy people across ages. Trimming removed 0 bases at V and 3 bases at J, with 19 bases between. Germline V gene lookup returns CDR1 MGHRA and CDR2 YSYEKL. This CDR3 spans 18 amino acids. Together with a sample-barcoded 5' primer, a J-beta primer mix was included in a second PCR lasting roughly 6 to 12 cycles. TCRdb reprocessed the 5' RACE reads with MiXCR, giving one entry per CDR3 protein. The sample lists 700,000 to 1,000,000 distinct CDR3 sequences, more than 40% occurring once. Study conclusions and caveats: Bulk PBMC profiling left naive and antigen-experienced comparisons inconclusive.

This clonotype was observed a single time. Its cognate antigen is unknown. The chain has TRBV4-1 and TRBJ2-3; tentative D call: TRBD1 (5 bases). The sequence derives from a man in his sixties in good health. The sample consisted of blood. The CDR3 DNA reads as TGCGCCAGCAGCCAAGACTACAGGCAAAGTCAAGTGACAGATACGCAGTATTTT. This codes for CASSQDYRQSQVTDTQYF.